One and the same sample provided the 22 T cell receptor beta chains below, sequenced in a study of cytomegalovirus exposure and HLA in healthy donors (dated by TCRdb to about 2017). Libraries came from the immunoSEQ multiplex PCR assay. For the multiplex PCR, a mixture combining 60 forward primers for TCR Vbeta segments and 13 reverse primers for TCR Jbeta segments was used. This immuneACCESS table, as held by TCRdb, lists in-frame sequences with V and J called but not all clones. Of the missing ones, under half trace to an unresolved V gene in checked studies; the others have no known cause. The sample table records around 130,000 clones; roughly three fifths of these occur just once. The ten largest account for under 7.5% of the sample. The sample taken for sequencing was PBMCs. The receptor source for this set is a woman in her fifties or sixties in good health and CMV-seronegative.

The chain recombines TRBV5-4 with TRBJ2-7, with 7 positions matching TRBD1. Trimming took 1 base from V and 6 from J; bases not matched to a gene: 7. Germline assignment: CDR1 SGHNT and CDR2 YYREEE (reference sequence). This CDR3 spans 14 amino acids. The CDR3 spells CASSLLEGASEQYF. In DNA, the CDR3 is TGTGCCAGCAGCTTGTTAGAGGGGGCGAGCGAGCAGTACTTC.

The chain employs TRBV19 and TRBJ2-4, with TRBD2 matching 9 bases. J lost 4 bases, V lost 1 base, and 5 bases had no gene match. The CDR3 loop spans 16 amino acids. Germline-derived CDR1 and CDR2 are LNHDA and SQIVND (reference sequence). CDR3 sequence (DNA): TGTGCCAGTAGTATAGGTCGACTAGCGGTAAAAAACATTCAGTACTTC. Its translation is CASSIGRLAVKNIQYF.

This clone occurred a few times. The chain combines TRBV4-1 with TRBJ1-6; TRBD1 aligns across 8 bases. CDR1 and CDR2 (germline): MGHRA, YSYEKL. The CDR3 extends over 16 amino acids. V trimming: 4 bases; J trimming: 6 bases; junction bases outside the gene matches: 8. The CDR3 DNA reads TGCGCCAGCAGCCTCGGACAGGGTGAGATTAATTCACCCCTCCACTTT. As protein: CASSLGQGEINSPLHF.

The chain employs TRBV9 and TRBJ2-1; 11 bases are shared with TRBD2. The CDR3 is 17 residues long. Germline lookup yields CDR1 SGDLS and CDR2 YYNGEE. V lost 0 bases, J lost 9 bases, and 11 bases stayed unmatched. For the CDR3, the DNA is TGTGCCAGCAGCGTAGCTAGCGGGAGGCTTGGGCCCGCTGAGCAGTTCTTC. Translation gives CASSVASGRLGPAEQFF. Full variable domain (rest looked up from reference TRBV9 and TRBJ2-1): DSGVTQTPKHLITATGQRVTLRCSPRSGDLSVYWYQQSLDQGLQFLIQYYNGEERAKGNILERFSAQQFPDLHSELNLSSLELGDSALYFCASSVASGRLGPAEQFFGPGTRLTVL.

The V gene is TRBV28, the J gene TRBJ2-5; 8 nucleotides agree with TRBD1. The germline V gene has CDR1 MDHEN and CDR2 SYDVKM. The CDR3 is 15 residues long. The V gene end was trimmed by 8 bases and the J gene end by 0 bases; junction bases not matched to a gene: 8. The CDR3 DNA reads as TGTGCCAGCGGGAAAAGGACAGGGTACCAAGAGACCCAGTACTTC. Its protein product is CASGKRTGYQETQYF.

The chain combines TRBV4-3 with TRBJ2-3; the match to TRBD2 covers 14 bases. CDR3 size: 16 residues. V gave up 1 base and J gave up 7 bases; unmatched junction bases: 4. Germline values: CDR1 LGHNA, CDR2 YSLEER. The chain's CDR3 is CASSQGTSGGTNTQYF. The CDR3 DNA sequence: TGCGCCAGCAGCCAAGGGACTAGCGGGGGGACTAATACGCAGTATTTT.

The V call is TRBV7-3, the J call TRBJ2-3; 12 bases align to TRBD2. Germline V CDR1 and CDR2: SGHTA, FQGTGA. This CDR3 spans 15 amino acids. V lost 5 bases to trimming and J lost 4 bases; unmatched junction nucleotides: 4. In DNA, the CDR3 is TGTGCCAGCAGCCCCCTAGCGGGGGGGGCAGATACGCAGTATTTT. Translating gives CASSPLAGGADTQYF.

Note on this clone: At one of its ends the junction is not consistent with the germline gene, which may arise from a read error. The gene calls are TRBV7-9 and TRBJ1-5, with D possibly matching TRBD1 (6 bases). Germline CDR1 reads SEHNR; CDR2 reads FQNEAQ (reference sequence). The CDR3 runs 16 residues. This CDR3 is CSSSLGGGGGNQPQHF. In DNA, the CDR3 is TGTTCCAGCAGCTTGGGAGGGGGAGGGGGCAATCAGCCCCAGCATTTT.

V and J are TRBV6-5 and TRBJ2-7; D perhaps matches TRBD1 (5 bases). Germline V gives CDR1 MNHEY, CDR2 SVGAGI. This CDR3 region has 14 residues. Trimming shortened V by 6 bases and J by 3 bases, and 15 bases separated the two germline ends. Here the CDR3 reads CASRGQGRLYEQYF. The CDR3 region has the DNA TGTGCCAGCAGGGGGCAAGGACGGCTCTACGAGCAGTACTTC.

This sequence joins TRBV7-6 and TRBJ2-5; 7 nucleotides align to TRBD2. The V gene's germline CDR1 is SGHVS and CDR2 FNYEAQ. Trimming cost V 5 bases and J 5 bases; bases outside gene matches: 8. This CDR3 comprises 14 residues. CDR3 residues: CASSVLGGGETQYF. In DNA form, the CDR3 reads TGTGCCAGCAGCGTCCTGGGGGGAGGGGAGACCCAGTACTTC.

The chain joins TRBV5-1 to TRBJ2-2, with 8 bases lining up with TRBD2. Germline V lookup: CDR1 SGHRS, CDR2 YFSETQ. The V gene end was trimmed by 3 bases and the J gene end by 5 bases; junction bases not matched to a gene: 3. The CDR3 contains 14 residues. As DNA, the CDR3 is TGCGCCAGCAGCTCGGGACTAGAGACCGGGGAGCTGTTTTTT. This encodes CASSSGLETGELFF. Using reference TRBV5-1 and TRBJ2-2 for the parts outside the CDR3, the full variable domain is KAGVTQTPRYLIKTRGQQVTLSCSPISGHRSVSWYQQTPGQGLQFLFEYFSETQRNKGNFPGRFSGRQFSNSRSEMNVSTLELGDSALYLCASSSGLETGELFFGEGSRLTVL.

The CDR3 DNA sequence: TGCGCCAGCAGCTTGGACGGGAGGGCGGGTAATGAGCAGTTCTTC. Its translation: CASSLDGRAGNEQFF. This rearrangement joins TRBV5-1 to TRBJ2-1; TRBD2 agrees at 8 bases. The CDR3 has 15 amino acids. Trimming cost V 0 bases and J 7 bases; bases outside gene matches: 6. The germline CDR1 and CDR2 sequences are SGHRS and YFSETQ.

The chain links TRBV7-2 to TRBJ2-5; a weak D match, TRBD2 (5 bases). Germline V CDR1 and CDR2: SGHTA, FQGNSA. CDR3 length: 14 amino acids. V lost 5 bases and J 5 bases, leaving 15 bases between the germline ends. The CDR3 nucleotides read TGTGCCAGCAGCCCAATGACTATCGGGGAGACCCAGTACTTC. Its translation is CASSPMTIGETQYF.

The rearrangement links TRBV2 to TRBJ2-5; 10 bases are a match to TRBD1. The CDR3 has 17 amino acids. Germline CDR1 is SNHLY and CDR2 is FYNNEI. With 4 bases clipped from V and 5 bases from J, the junction kept 13 bases outside the gene matches. CDR3: CASSVGSPGTGVETQYF. CDR3 DNA sequence: TGTGCCAGCAGTGTTGGATCTCCCGGGACAGGGGTGGAGACCCAGTACTTC.

V gene TRBV7-2 combines with J gene TRBJ2-3; no clear D. Germline V gives CDR1 SGHTA, CDR2 FQGNSA. V was shortened by 5 bases and J by 0 bases, with 18 bases between the two germline ends. The CDR3 has 17 residues. CDR3: CASSAASVTSSTDTQYF. The CDR3 DNA is TGTGCCAGCAGCGCGGCGTCGGTTACCTCCAGCACAGATACGCAGTATTTT.

Concerning this clone itself: At the DNA level, this CDR3 is encoded by other sequences in the same sample as well. The chain uses TRBV7-2 and TRBJ2-3; 8 positions match TRBD2. With 2 bases clipped from V and 0 bases from J, the junction kept 1 base outside the gene matches. Germline V gene sequence: CDR1 SGHTA, CDR2 FQGNSA. The CDR3 has 15 residues. In DNA, the CDR3 is TGTGCCAGCAGCTTATTAGCGGGGAGCACAGATACGCAGTATTTT. Translated, it gives CASSLLAGSTDTQYF.

Details on this clone: Different DNA sequences within this sample yield the same CDR3. V usage is TRBV5-8 and J usage is TRBJ2-7; D possibly corresponds to TRBD2 (6 bases). Between the trimmed V and J ends, which lost 4 bases and 3 bases, there was a span of 17 bases. Germline CDR1 is SGHTS and CDR2 is YDEGEE. This CDR3 spans 15 amino acids. CDR3 residues: CASSRASGGNYEQYF. In DNA, the CDR3 is TGTGCCAGCAGCCGTGCGTCCGGGGGAAACTACGAGCAGTACTTC. The whole variable domain, filled in from reference TRBV5-8 and TRBJ2-7, reads EAGVTQSPTHLIKTRGQQATLRCSPISGHTSVYWYQQALGLGLQFLLWYDEGEERNRGNFPPRFSGRQFPNYSSELNVNALELEDSALYLCASSRASGGNYEQYFGPGTRLTVT.

This clone has a handful of counts. V and J are TRBV5-4 and TRBJ2-3; weak D call: TRBD2 (6 bases). CDR3 length: 13 amino acids. The V end lost 0 bases, the J end lost 15 bases, and 17 bases lay between the germline ends. The germline CDR1 and CDR2 sequences are SGHNT and YYREEE (reference sequence). The CDR3 nucleotides are TGTGCCAGCAGCTTGGCCCCTAGCGATCCCAAATATTTT. As protein: CASSLAPSDPKYF.

This chain links TRBV9 with TRBJ2-2; D gene ambiguous. Deletions cut 0 bases from V and 6 bases from J, with 9 bases between. CDR3 size: 14 residues. Germline values: CDR1 SGDLS, CDR2 YYNGEE. The CDR3 DNA sequence: TGTGCCAGCAGCGTAGACGGTCCCCCCGGGGAGCTGTTTTTT. This sequence encodes CASSVDGPPGELFF.

This clone has only a few counts. The gene calls are TRBV29-1 and TRBJ2-7; TRBD1 might be the D (6 bases). The CDR3 contains 14 residues. The germline V and J ends were trimmed by 7 bases and 5 bases, with 21 bases remaining between them. Germline V gene sequence: CDR1 SQVTM, CDR2 ANQGSEA. The CDR3 region has the DNA TGCAGCGCTTACACAGGGCCCCCCTGGGACGAGCAGTACTTC. This codes for CSAYTGPPWDEQYF.

This clone was seen a few times. This rearrangement joins TRBV9 to TRBJ2-3; 11 nucleotides align to TRBD2. Trimming took 0 bases from V and 10 from J; bases not matched to a gene: 4. Germline V lookup: CDR1 SGDLS, CDR2 YYNGEE. The CDR3 has 14 residues. As DNA, the CDR3 is TGTGCCAGCAGCGTAGGGAATAGCGGGGGGGCGCAGTATTTT. This gives the protein CASSVGNSGGAQYF.

J is TRBJ2-7 and V is TRBV7-6; possibly TRBD1 for D (5 bases). V lost 7 bases and J lost 6, with 13 bases in between. CDR3 length: 12 amino acids. Germline V CDR1 and CDR2: SGHVS, FNYEAQ. CDR3 loop: CASNAQGLEQYF. In DNA, the CDR3 is TGTGCCAGCAATGCCCAGGGTCTCGAGCAGTACTTC.